This T cell receptor (beta chain) was recovered during a study of blood T cell repertoires in COVID-19. For the study at large: T cells, B-cell-depleted T cells, or PBMCs provided the cDNA or gDNA that served as material.

How the authors handled the data: For nucleated cells, counts were estimated from reference gene primer amplification. Sequenced by immunoSEQ multiplex PCR; TCRdb stores in-frame clones only, minus some. The DNA gave D and trimming, while V, J and clone size come from that table. There are about 140,000 clones in the sample; around nine tenths occur only once, and over 9.5% lies in the top ten. The CDR3 sequence is 17 residues long. The germline gives CDR1 MGHDK, CDR2 SYGVNS. The trim removed 4 bases at V and 1 base at J, leaving 10 bases unmatched. Sequenced sample: peripheral blood. This sequence joins TRBV25-1 and TRBJ2-1, with 7 bases identical to TRBD2. This TCR came from a man between 60 and 70 years old with active or convalescent COVID-19. The DNA for the CDR3 is TGTGCCAGCAGTGCCCGGTTGGCGGGAGAGTCCTACAATGAGCAGTTCTTC. Protein sequence: CASSARLAGESYNEQFF.